This is a list of T cell receptor beta chains from one sample in a study of shared clonotypes between healthy human individuals. Clones were read by immunoSEQ multiplex PCR, and TCRdb kept only the in-frame ones, dropping some. The data show fewer than 3 million clones, with 92% seen just once and approximately 0.41% held by the top ten. The source material was naive CD4+ T cells from PBMCs. The receptors were sampled from a man between 18 and 35 years old in good health. Some clones in this sample may be carry-over from other donors' samples. The CDR3 runs from the conserved cysteine through the conserved F or W. The D gene is left open where the match is weak. Rows give clone size only sometimes, using once, few, many, or a class for an expanded clone.

V gene	clone size	J gene	D gene	CDR3 protein	CDR3 DNA
TRBV29-1	NA	TRBJ2-7	NA	CSVVRQGGGVLDEQYF	TGCAGCGTTGTCAGGCAAGGCGGCGGAGTTCTAGACGAGCAGTACTTC
TRBV7-2	NA	TRBJ2-7	NA	CASSLGGRREQYF	TGTGCCAGCAGCTTAGGGGGCAGACGGGAGCAGTACTTC
TRBV2	NA	TRBJ2-7	NA	CASSGVQTGEQYF	TGTGCCAGCAGTGGGGTCCAAACAGGCGAGCAGTACTTC
TRBV30	NA	TRBJ2-2	TRBD1	CAWSADRAGTGELFF	TGTGCCTGGAGTGCAGACAGGGCGGGCACCGGGGAGCTGTTTTTT
TRBV2	NA	TRBJ2-1	NA	CASSNHAGSYNEQFF	TGTGCCAGCAGCAACCACGCGGGCTCCTACAATGAGCAGTTCTTC
TRBV7-9	NA	TRBJ1-5	NA	CASSSEGGNQPQHF	TGTGCCAGCAGCTCTGAAGGGGGCAATCAGCCCCAGCATTTT
TRBV28	NA	TRBJ2-3	TRBD2	CASSRLAGITDTQYF	TGTGCCAGCAGCAGACTAGCGGGGATCACAGATACGCAGTATTTT
TRBV19	once	TRBJ1-2	NA	CASSIEKVGYGYTF	TGTGCCAGTAGTATCGAGAAGGTGGGCTATGGCTACACCTTC
TRBV28	NA	TRBJ2-7	TRBD2	CASSRGLAGRPYEQYF	TGTGCCAGCAGTCGGGGTCTAGCGGGAAGACCCTACGAGCAGTACTTC
TRBV19	NA	TRBJ2-7	TRBD2	CASSLLAGDYEQYF	TGTGCCAGTAGTCTACTAGCGGGGGACTACGAGCAGTACTTC
TRBV28	once	TRBJ1-5	NA	CASSQYRENQPQHF	TGTGCCAGCAGTCAATATAGGGAAAATCAGCCCCAGCATTTT
TRBV11-1	NA	TRBJ2-3	NA	CASSPPRWAAGRNTDTQYF	TGTGCCAGCAGCCCCCCACGGTGGGCGGCGGGGCGGAACACAGATACGCAGTATTTT
TRBV6-1	NA	TRBJ1-5	NA	CASSLANQPQHF	TGTGCCAGCAGTCTGGCCAATCAGCCCCAGCATTTT
TRBV18	NA	TRBJ2-5	NA	CASSPPSGGVQETQYF	TGTGCCAGCTCACCACCGTCAGGGGGGGTTCAAGAGACCCAGTACTTC
TRBV7-3	NA	TRBJ2-1	NA	CASSFPSSGPFLGNEQFF	TGTGCCAGCAGCTTTCCGAGTAGCGGACCCTTTTTGGGCAATGAGCAGTTCTTC
TRBV19	once	TRBJ2-2	TRBD2	CASSTLLFSSGSRTGELFF	TGTGCCAGTAGTACGCTCCTCTTTTCTAGCGGGAGTCGGACCGGGGAGCTGTTTTTT
TRBV18	NA	TRBJ1-3	TRBD1	CASSVTGGTGNTIYF	TGTGCCAGCTCAGTCACAGGGGGAACTGGAAACACCATATATTTT
TRBV7-3	few	TRBJ1-1	NA	CASSFVSGVATEAFF	TGTGCCAGCAGCTTCGTTTCCGGAGTGGCCACTGAAGCTTTCTTT
TRBV11-2	NA	TRBJ2-5	TRBD2	CASTQGLAAYQETQYF	TGTGCCAGCACCCAAGGACTAGCGGCCTACCAAGAGACCCAGTACTTC
TRBV5-4	NA	TRBJ2-6	NA	CASSPGAGAGANVLTF	TGTGCCAGCAGCCCAGGGGCGGGGGCTGGGGCCAACGTCCTGACTTTC
TRBV4-2	NA	TRBJ2-2	TRBD2	CASSQPGLAARGTGELFF	TGTGCCAGCAGCCAGCCGGGACTAGCGGCCAGGGGCACCGGGGAGCTGTTTTTT
TRBV5-6	NA	TRBJ1-2	TRBD1	CASSLGGPGYTF	TGTGCCAGCAGTCTAGGGGGCCCTGGCTACACCTTC
TRBV27	NA	TRBJ2-7	NA	CAHHGGYEQYF	TGTGCCCACCACGGGGGCTACGAGCAGTACTTC
TRBV11-2	NA	TRBJ2-1	TRBD1	CASSDGTGYYNEQFF	TGTGCCAGCAGCGACGGGACAGGGTACTACAATGAGCAGTTCTTC
TRBV6-6	NA	TRBJ2-5	TRBD1	CASSYRQGRETQYF	TGTGCCAGCAGTTATAGACAGGGGCGGGAGACCCAGTACTTC
TRBV9	NA	TRBJ2-1	TRBD1	CASSVDGTAKTRPYNEQFF	TGTGCCAGCAGCGTAGATGGGACAGCGAAGACCCGGCCCTACAATGAGCAGTTCTTC
TRBV4-1	NA	TRBJ2-1	TRBD2	CASSQDPSGLYNEQFF	TGCGCCAGCAGCCAAGACCCTAGCGGGTTATACAATGAGCAGTTCTTC
TRBV5-1	NA	TRBJ1-5	NA	CASSLADPQIEVGNQPQHF	TGCGCCAGCAGCTTGGCCGATCCTCAAATTGAAGTTGGCAATCAGCCCCAGCATTTT
TRBV5-1	NA	TRBJ1-1	TRBD1	CASSFTGGSNTEAFF	TGCGCCAGCAGTTTCACAGGGGGCTCGAACACTGAAGCTTTCTTT
TRBV21-1	NA	TRBJ2-3	NA	CASKSKTSTDTQYF	TGTGCCAGCAAATCTAAGACTAGCACAGATACGCAGTATTTT
TRBV18	NA	TRBJ1-1	NA	CASSPTLDLNTEAFF	TGTGCCAGCTCACCCACGTTGGACCTGAACACTGAAGCTTTCTTT
TRBV11-1	NA	TRBJ2-5	NA	CASSLGVWETQYF	TGTGCCAGCAGCTTAGGAGTATGGGAGACCCAGTACTTC
TRBV5-1	NA	TRBJ2-1	NA	CASSQGLITNEQFF	TGCGCCAGCAGCCAAGGACTGATAACTAATGAGCAGTTCTTC
TRBV5-5	NA	TRBJ1-2	NA	CASSLSSGRTSGYTF	TGTGCCAGCAGCTTATCGTCAGGAAGGACGAGCGGCTACACCTTC
TRBV4-3	NA	TRBJ2-1	NA	CASSQVPGRRNNEQFF	TGCGCCAGCAGCCAGGTTCCGGGGCGGCGGAACAATGAGCAGTTCTTC